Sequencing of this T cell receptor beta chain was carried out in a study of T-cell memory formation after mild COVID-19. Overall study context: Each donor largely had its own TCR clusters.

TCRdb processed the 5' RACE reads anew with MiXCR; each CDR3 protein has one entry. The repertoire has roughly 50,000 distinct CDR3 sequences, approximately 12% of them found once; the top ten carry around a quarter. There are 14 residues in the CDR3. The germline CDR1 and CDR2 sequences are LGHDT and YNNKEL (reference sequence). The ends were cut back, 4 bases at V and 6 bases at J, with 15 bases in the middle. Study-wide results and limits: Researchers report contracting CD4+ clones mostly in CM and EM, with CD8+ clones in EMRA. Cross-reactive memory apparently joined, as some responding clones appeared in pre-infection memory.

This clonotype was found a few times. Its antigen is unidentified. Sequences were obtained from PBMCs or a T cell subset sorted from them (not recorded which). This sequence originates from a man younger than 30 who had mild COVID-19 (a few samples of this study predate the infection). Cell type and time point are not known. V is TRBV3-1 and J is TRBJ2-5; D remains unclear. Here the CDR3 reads CASSLDGRRKTQYF. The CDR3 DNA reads TGTGCCAGCAGCCTCGACGGACGGCGAAAGACCCAGTACTTC.